This TCR beta chain was profiled in a study of T cell repertoires in cytomegalovirus infection. Study information: A matching HLA type, together with CMV infection, was signaled by public TCR beta signatures. Whole-study results and caveats: Summed public TCR beta family frequency identified CMV carriers bearing the relevant HLA.

Germline values: CDR1 MNHEY, CDR2 SVGEGT. Trimming removed 2 bases from V and 0 bases from J, with 4 bases in between. The CDR3 covers 13 residues. MiXCR was run by TCRdb on the reads, yielding one entry per CDR3 protein. The data contain 45,000 to 60,000 distinct CDR3 sequences, about a fifth of them singletons. To note about this clonotype: Its antigen is undetermined.

V and J are TRBV6-2 or TRBV6-3 and TRBJ1-1, with no clear D. This TCR derives from a human donor in good health (CMV status not recorded). Some clones in this sample may be carry-over from other donors' samples. Sequenced here: CD8+ T cells from cultured PBMCs, sampled from culture after CMV antigen stimulation. In DNA, the CDR3 is TGTGCCAGCAGTTACGAGGTGAACACTGAAGCTTTCTTT. This encodes CASSYEVNTEAFF.